What follows is one TCR beta chain and its context. Its binding antigen is unknown. There are no base qualities to consult, and no much larger clone falls within one base. The sample belongs to a study of blood T cell repertoires in COVID-19 (dated by TCRdb to about 2020). Notes on the research overall: The collaborator samples originated in the United States, Italy and Spain and spanned the acute and convalescent phases of COVID-19. The prospective study material was composed of cDNA or gDNA derived from T cells, B-cell-depleted T cells, or PBMCs. Subjects who had been exposed to COVID-19, were actively infected with it, or had recovered from it provided the deeply sampled blood TCRbeta repertoires that made up the dataset. The repertoires were released in a freely available public database intended as a resource for research on the immune response to SARS-CoV-2. Samples were obtained from the ongoing ImmuneRACE study (first 160 participants) and from 1,254 subjects provided by 6 global collaborators. Sample metadata almost always included a de-identified subject ID, COVID-19 status, age in years and sex. HLA class I and class II types, where available, came from metadata supplied by the sample provider rather than from assay-based typing.

The CDR3 starts with the cysteine, ends with the phenylalanine, and has 13 residues. Of all the DNA, just the CDR3 is kept, 39 bases in frame from base 1. From a lookup of the germline V gene, CDR1 and CDR2 are KGHDR and SFDVKD. V ends up 12 bases short and J 5 bases short, with an unmatched junction base count of 11. TCRbeta CDR3 regions were amplified from genomic DNA by means of the immunoSEQ Assay, a bias-controlled multiplex PCR. The authors processed their data as follows. Within the assay, amplification of reference gene primers was used to estimate how many nucleated cells each sample contained. To quantify the absolute abundance of each unique TCRbeta CDR3 rearrangement, sequence reads were collapsed and filtered. For each sample, productive Simpson clonality was calculated as the square root of Simpson's diversity index across productive rearrangements. Imported from immuneACCESS, the table was reduced by TCRdb to in-frame sequences with V and J called. These copies leave out some clones; in studies compared against another copy, an unresolved V gene accounts for under half, and the cause of the remainder is not known. That table supplies the V and J calls and clone size; D and trimming were determined from the DNA. For this sample the table gives 200,000 to 250,000 clones, of which approximately 90% were detected only once. Of the sample, just over 0.85% is held by the ten largest clones.

Enrolling through a virtual design, the prospective study's participants ranged in age from roughly 18 to 89 years and lived across about two dozen United States geographic areas. In the prospective study, cohorts were assigned on the basis of participant-reported clinical history obtained from a screening survey and a study questionnaire. Exposed participants had been in contact with someone with a PCR-confirmed or clinician-diagnosed COVID-19 case within 2 weeks of study entry. In the prospective study, mobile phlebotomists collected whole blood, serum and a nasopharyngeal or oropharyngeal swab from each participant. Over an approximately 2-month period, participants in the prospective study had the option of providing additional blood draws and questionnaires. Blood samples from the prospective study were shipped frozen or at room temperature prior to DNA extraction. The investigation overall reported the following: Clinical and demographic metadata were provided uncurated, with the amount varying by source and participant.

Sequencing was done on a sample of PBMCs or T cells enriched from blood (not recorded which). The rearrangement combines TRBV24-1 with TRBJ1-2, with 7 bases matching TRBD1. This receptor was identified in a man aged 45-65 years who had been exposed to COVID-19. The CDR3: CAATKGGAYGYTF. The DNA reads TGTGCCGCGACCAAAGGGGGCGCATATGGCTACACCTTC.